This TCR beta chain comes out of a study of regulatory T cells in long-lasting Graves disease. This clonotype was observed many times. Its specificity is unknown. Germline CDR1 reads KGHSH; CDR2 reads LQKENI. V was shortened by 1 base and J by 4 bases, with 19 bases between the two germline ends. This CDR3 spans 17 amino acids. Study conclusions and caveats: Favored usage of TRBV28, TRBJ1-2 and TRBJ2-5 was recorded in persistent disease. Among persistent patients, a larger number of public clonotypes were shared (approximately 3,000) than among newly diagnosed patients (roughly 910).

For TCR beta, libraries came from iRepertoire HTBI primers and Arm-PCR of CDR3 regions. Using its own MiXCR run on the multiplex PCR reads, TCRdb lists one record per CDR3 protein. The repertoire holds almost 450,000 distinct CDR3 sequences, with 16% as singletons. Time point denoted: newly diagnosed GD, antithyroid drugs for less than 3 months. RNA isolated from PBMCs was used to make the TCR library. The authors diagnosed Graves' disease using American Thyroid Association guidelines. A further study also used this sample, focusing on T cells in Graves' hyperthyroidism and ophthalmopathy. In that study: Using the HTBI primer set, a first-round RT-PCR was run on the TCR CDR3.

Here the sequenced sample was peripheral blood mononuclear cells (PBMCs), taken at new diagnosis, from a patient treated with antithyroid drugs. This sequence originates from a woman in her twenties or thirties with Graves disease. The chain couples TRBV18 to TRBJ1-2, with D maybe TRBD1 (5 bases). CDR3 loop: CASSPRDSRLVPYGYTF. The CDR3 region has the DNA TGTGCCAGCTCACCACGGGACTCCCGACTGGTACCCTATGGCTACACCTTC.